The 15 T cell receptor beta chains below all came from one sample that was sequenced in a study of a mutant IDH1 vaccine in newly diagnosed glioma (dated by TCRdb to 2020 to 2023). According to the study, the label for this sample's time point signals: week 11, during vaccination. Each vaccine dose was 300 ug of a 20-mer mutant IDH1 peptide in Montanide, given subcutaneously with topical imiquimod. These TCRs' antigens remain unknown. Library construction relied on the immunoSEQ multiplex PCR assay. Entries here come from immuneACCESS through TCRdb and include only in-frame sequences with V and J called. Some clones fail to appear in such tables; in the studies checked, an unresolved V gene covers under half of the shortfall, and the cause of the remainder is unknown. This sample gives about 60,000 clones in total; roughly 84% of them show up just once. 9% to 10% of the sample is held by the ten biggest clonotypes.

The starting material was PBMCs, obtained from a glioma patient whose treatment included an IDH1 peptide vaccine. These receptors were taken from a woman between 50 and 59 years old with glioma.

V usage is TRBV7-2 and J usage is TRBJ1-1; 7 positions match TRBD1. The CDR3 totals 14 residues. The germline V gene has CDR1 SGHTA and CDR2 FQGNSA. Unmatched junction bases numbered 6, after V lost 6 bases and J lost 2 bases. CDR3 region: CASRVTGFNTEAFF. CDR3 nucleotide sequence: TGTGCCAGCAGGGTGACAGGGTTTAACACTGAAGCTTTCTTT.

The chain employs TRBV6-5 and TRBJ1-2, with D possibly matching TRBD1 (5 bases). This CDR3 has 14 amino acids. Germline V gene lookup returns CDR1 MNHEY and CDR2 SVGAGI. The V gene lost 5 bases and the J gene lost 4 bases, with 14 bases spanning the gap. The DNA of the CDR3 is TGTGCCAGCAGTGGGGGGTTATCGGGCTATGGCTACACCTTC. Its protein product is CASSGGLSGYGYTF.

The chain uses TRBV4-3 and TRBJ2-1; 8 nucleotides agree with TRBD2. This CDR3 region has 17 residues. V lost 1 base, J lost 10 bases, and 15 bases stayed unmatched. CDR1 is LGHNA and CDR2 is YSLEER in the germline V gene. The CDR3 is CASSQGTGTSRAMEQFF. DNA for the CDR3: TGCGCCAGCAGCCAAGGAACCGGGACTAGTCGCGCGATGGAGCAGTTCTTC.

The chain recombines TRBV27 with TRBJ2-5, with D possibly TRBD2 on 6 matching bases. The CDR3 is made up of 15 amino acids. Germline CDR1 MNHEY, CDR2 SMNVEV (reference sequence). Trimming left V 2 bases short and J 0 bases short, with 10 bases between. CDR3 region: CASSLRRGNQETQYF. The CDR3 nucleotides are TGTGCCAGCAGTTTACGTCGGGGGAACCAAGAGACCCAGTACTTC.

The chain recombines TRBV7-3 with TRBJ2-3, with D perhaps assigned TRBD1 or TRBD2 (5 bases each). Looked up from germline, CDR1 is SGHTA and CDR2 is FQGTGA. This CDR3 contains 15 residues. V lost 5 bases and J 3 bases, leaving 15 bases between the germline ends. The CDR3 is CASSQGGRETDTQYF. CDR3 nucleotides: TGTGCCAGCAGCCAAGGAGGCAGGGAGACAGATACGCAGTATTTT.

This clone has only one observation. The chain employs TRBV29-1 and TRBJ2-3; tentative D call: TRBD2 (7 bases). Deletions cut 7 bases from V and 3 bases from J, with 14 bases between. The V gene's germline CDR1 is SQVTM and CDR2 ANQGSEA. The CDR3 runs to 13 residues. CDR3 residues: CSGGGGGTDTQYF. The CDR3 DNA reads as TGCAGCGGTGGGGGCGGGGGAACAGATACGCAGTATTTT.

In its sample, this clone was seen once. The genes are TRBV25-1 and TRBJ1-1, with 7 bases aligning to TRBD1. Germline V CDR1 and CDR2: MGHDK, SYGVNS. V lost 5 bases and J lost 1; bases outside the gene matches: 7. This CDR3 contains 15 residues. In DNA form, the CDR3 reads TGTGCCAGCAGTCAACAGGGACAGTGGAACACTGAAGCTTTCTTT. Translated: CASSQQGQWNTEAFF.

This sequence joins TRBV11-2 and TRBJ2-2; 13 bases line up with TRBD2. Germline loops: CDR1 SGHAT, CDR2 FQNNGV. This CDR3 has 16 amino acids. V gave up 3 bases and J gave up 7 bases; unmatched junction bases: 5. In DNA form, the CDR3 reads TGTGCCAGCAGCTTCCCGGGACTAGCGGGGAACGGGGAGCTGTTTTTT. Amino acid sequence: CASSFPGLAGNGELFF.

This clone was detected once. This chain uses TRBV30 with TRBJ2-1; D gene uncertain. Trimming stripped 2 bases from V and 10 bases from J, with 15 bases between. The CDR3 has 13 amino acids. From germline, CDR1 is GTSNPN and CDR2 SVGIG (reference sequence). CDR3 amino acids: CAWSTTGPIEQFF. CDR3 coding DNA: TGTGCCTGGAGTACAACGGGCCCGATCGAGCAGTTCTTC.

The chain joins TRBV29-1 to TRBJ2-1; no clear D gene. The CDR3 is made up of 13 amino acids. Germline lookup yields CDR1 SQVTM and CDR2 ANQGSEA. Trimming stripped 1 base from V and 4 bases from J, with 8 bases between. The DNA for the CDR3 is TGCAGCGTTGAAGCGCTGGGGTACAATGAGCAGTTCTTC. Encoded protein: CSVEALGYNEQFF.

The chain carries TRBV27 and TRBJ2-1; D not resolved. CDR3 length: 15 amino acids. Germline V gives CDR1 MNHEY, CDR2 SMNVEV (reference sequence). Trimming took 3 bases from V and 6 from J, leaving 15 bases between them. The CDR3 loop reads CASSFYGSLGNEQFF. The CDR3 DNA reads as TGTGCCAGCAGTTTTTACGGGTCTCTAGGCAATGAGCAGTTCTTC.

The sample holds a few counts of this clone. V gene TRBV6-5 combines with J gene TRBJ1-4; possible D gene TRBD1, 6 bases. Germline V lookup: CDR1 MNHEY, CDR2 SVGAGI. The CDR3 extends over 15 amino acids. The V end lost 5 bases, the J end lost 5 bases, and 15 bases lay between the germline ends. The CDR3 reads CASSLGAGLNEKLFF. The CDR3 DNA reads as TGTGCCAGCAGTCTGGGGGCGGGACTAAATGAAAAACTGTTTTTT.

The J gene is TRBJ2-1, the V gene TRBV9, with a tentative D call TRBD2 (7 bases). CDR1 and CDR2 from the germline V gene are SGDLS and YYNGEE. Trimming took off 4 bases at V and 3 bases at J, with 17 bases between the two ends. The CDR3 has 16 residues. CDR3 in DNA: TGTGCCAGCAGCCTAGAGGGAGGGGGGCTCTACAATGAGCAGTTCTTC. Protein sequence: CASSLEGGGLYNEQFF.

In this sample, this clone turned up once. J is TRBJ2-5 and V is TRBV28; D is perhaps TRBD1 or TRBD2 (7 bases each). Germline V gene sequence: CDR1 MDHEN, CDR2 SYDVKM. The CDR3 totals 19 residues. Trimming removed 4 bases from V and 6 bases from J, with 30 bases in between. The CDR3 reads CASSSLTTRDSGTRKTQYF. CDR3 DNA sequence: TGTGCCAGCAGTTCACTAACTACTCGGGACAGCGGGACAAGGAAGACCCAGTACTTC.

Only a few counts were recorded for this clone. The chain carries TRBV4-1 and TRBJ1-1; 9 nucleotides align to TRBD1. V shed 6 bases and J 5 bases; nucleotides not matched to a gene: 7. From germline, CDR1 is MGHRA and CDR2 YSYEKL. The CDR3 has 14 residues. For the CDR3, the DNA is TGCGCCAGCAGTCTCTGGACAGGGGAAACTGAAGCTTTCTTT. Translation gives CASSLWTGETEAFF.